These 21 T cell receptor beta chains originate from one sample sequenced in a study of cytomegalovirus exposure and HLA in healthy donors (dated by TCRdb to about 2017). Library method: the immunoSEQ multiplex PCR assay. For the multiplex PCR, a mixture combining 60 forward primers for TCR Vbeta segments and 13 reverse primers for TCR Jbeta segments was used. Imported from immuneACCESS, the table was reduced by TCRdb to in-frame sequences with V and J called. These copies leave out some clones; in studies compared against another copy, an unresolved V gene accounts for under half, and the cause of the remainder is not known. The table for this sample lists 250,000 to 350,000 clones; about nine tenths of them were counted only once. 3.5% to 4% of the sample lies in the top ten. The source material was PBMCs. These receptors were collected from a man in his forties in good health and CMV-seropositive.

V and J are TRBV6-4 and TRBJ1-5; D is possibly TRBD1 (6 bases). The CDR3 spans 16 residues. Germline V CDR1 and CDR2: MRHNA, SNTAGT. Trimming shortened V by 0 bases and J by 5 bases, and 14 bases separated the two germline ends. As DNA, the CDR3 is TGTGCCAGCAGTGACTCGGGTTGGGGGCGCGATCAGCCCCAGCATTTT. Translated: CASSDSGWGRDQPQHF.

The chain uses TRBV28 and TRBJ1-1; 8 bases are shared with TRBD1. Per the germline V gene, CDR1 is MDHEN and CDR2 is SYDVKM. V dropped 5 bases and J dropped 2; count of bases not matched to a gene: 13. The CDR3 consists of 17 residues. Written as DNA, the CDR3 is TGTGCCAGCAGTCCGTACAGGGGGATTTTGTCAAACACTGAAGCTTTCTTT. This encodes CASSPYRGILSNTEAFF.

CDR3 DNA: TGTGCCAGCAGCTTAATTGCTAGCAGATCCGCCTACGAGCAGTACTTC. Residues: CASSLIASRSAYEQYF. The rearrangement links TRBV7-3 to TRBJ2-7, with D maybe TRBD2 (5 bases). Germline CDR1 reads SGHTA; CDR2 reads FQGTGA. There are 16 residues in the CDR3. Trimming left V 1 base short and J 2 bases short, with 15 bases between.

The rearrangement joins TRBV6-5 to TRBJ2-5; 9 nucleotides line up with TRBD2. V shed 2 bases, J shed 5 bases, and the junction held 6 bases outside the gene matches. CDR1 and CDR2 (germline): MNHEY, SVGAGI. The CDR3 consists of 15 residues. The CDR3 DNA sequence: TGTGCCAGCAGTTACATAGCGGGAGTTAGGGAGACCCAGTACTTC. Its protein is CASSYIAGVRETQYF.

The V call is TRBV6-5, the J call TRBJ2-7; 7 bases align to TRBD2. CDR3 length: 14 amino acids. CDR1 and CDR2 from the germline V gene are MNHEY and SVGAGI. With 5 bases clipped from V and 5 bases from J, the junction kept 9 bases outside the gene matches. Written as DNA, the CDR3 is TGTGCCAGCAGTGAAGTGTCGGGAGGAGACGAGCAGTACTTC. Protein sequence: CASSEVSGGDEQYF.

V gene TRBV10-1 combines with J gene TRBJ2-7; D is uncertain. CDR1 is WNHNN and CDR2 is SYGVQD in the germline V gene (reference sequence). Trimming took 10 bases from V and 2 from J, leaving 12 bases between them. The CDR3 length is 12 residues. The CDR3 coding sequence is TGCGCCATCAGGACGGGTCCCTACGAGCAGTACTTC. Protein product: CAIRTGPYEQYF.

This clone was counted once. V and J are TRBV28 and TRBJ2-5; TRBD1 agrees at 8 bases. The CDR3 covers 14 residues. From germline, CDR1 is MDHEN and CDR2 SYDVKM. The V segment lost 6 bases and the J segment 5 bases; nucleotides outside the gene matches: 8. CDR3 loop: CASRPTGAMETQYF. CDR3 bases: TGTGCCAGCAGACCGACAGGGGCAATGGAGACCCAGTACTTC. Together with reference TRBV28 and TRBJ2-5, the CDR3 gives the full variable domain: DVKVTQSSRYLVKRTGEKVFLECVQDMDHENMFWYRQDPGLGLRLIYFSYDVKMKEKGDIPEGYSVSREKKERFSLILESASTNQTSMYLCASRPTGAMETQYFGPGTRLLVL.

The chain couples TRBV10-3 to TRBJ2-1; the match to TRBD2 covers 14 bases. In germline, CDR1 is ENHRY, CDR2 SYGVKD. The CDR3 loop spans 18 amino acids. The V gene end was trimmed by 10 bases and the J gene end by 8 bases; junction bases not matched to a gene: 19. CDR3: CATPPQTSGRAGFDEQFF. In nucleotides, the CDR3 is TGTGCCACCCCCCCTCAGACTAGCGGGAGGGCCGGGTTTGATGAGCAGTTCTTC.

The chain employs TRBV7-7 and TRBJ1-3; D remains ambiguous. Germline-derived CDR1 and CDR2 are SSHAT and FNYEAQ (reference sequence). This CDR3 region has 12 residues. CDR3 sequence reads: CAAPSSGNTIYF. The CDR3 nucleotides read TGTGCAGCCCCCTCCTCTGGAAACACCATATATTTT. Supplemented by reference TRBV7-7 and TRBJ1-3, the full variable domain reads GAGVSQSPRYKVTKRGQDVTLRCDPISSHATLYWYQQALGQGPEFLTYFNYEAQPDKSGLPSDRFSAERPEGSISTLTIQRTEQRDSAMYRCAAPSSGNTIYFGEGSWLTVV.

This rearrangement joins TRBV11-3 to TRBJ2-7; 8 bases are shared with TRBD2. The CDR3 loop spans 15 amino acids. Germline trimming cut 5 bases from V and 1 base from J; bases unmatched to any gene: 7. Germline lookup yields CDR1 SGHNT and CDR2 YENEEA. The CDR3 region is CASSLSSGPSYEQYF. CDR3 nucleotide sequence: TGTGCCAGCAGCCTTTCTAGCGGGCCATCCTACGAGCAGTACTTC.

This clone was found once. The rearrangement uses TRBV15 and TRBJ1-1, with TRBD1 matching over 7 bases. With V trimmed by 5 bases and J by 2 bases, 11 bases remained unmatched. The CDR3 sequence is 16 residues long. The germline gives CDR1 LNHNV, CDR2 YYDKDF (reference sequence). CDR3 region: CATSPIGQAPNTEAFF. The CDR3 DNA follows: TGTGCCACCAGCCCCATCGGACAGGCCCCTAACACTGAAGCTTTCTTT.

V is TRBV20-1 and J is TRBJ1-1; D is uncertain. CDR1 and CDR2 (germline): DFQATT, SNEGSKA (reference sequence). CDR3 size: 11 residues. The V gene lost 0 bases and the J gene lost 5 bases, with 4 bases spanning the gap. CDR3 nucleotides: TGCAGTGCTAGAGATCCTACTGAAGCTTTCTTT. Protein product: CSARDPTEAFF.

V gene TRBV7-9 combines with J gene TRBJ2-5, with 8 bases lining up with TRBD1. V lost 1 base, J lost 9 bases, and 1 base stayed unmatched. The CDR3 runs 12 residues. Germline V lookup: CDR1 SEHNR, CDR2 FQNEAQ (reference sequence). The CDR3 DNA reads TGTGCCAGCAGCTTAGGGGACAGGTCCCAGTACTTC. It codes for CASSLGDRSQYF. The complete variable domain, with remaining parts taken from reference TRBV7-9 and TRBJ2-5, reads DTGVSQNPRHKITKRGQNVTFRCDPISEHNRLYWYRQTLGQGPEFLTYFQNEAQLEKSRLLSDRFSAERPKGSFSTLEIQRTEQGDSAMYLCASSLGDRSQYFGPGTRLLVL.

The CDR3 bases are TGTGCCAGTAGTATCGCAGGGGCGGCCTACAATGAGCAGTTCTTC. Protein product: CASSIAGAAYNEQFF. The chain carries TRBV19 and TRBJ2-1; possible D gene TRBD1, 6 bases. Trimming cost V 3 bases and J 2 bases, with 11 bases left between them. This CDR3 contains 15 residues. Germline CDR1 LNHDA, CDR2 SQIVND (reference sequence).

The chain recombines TRBV5-6 with TRBJ1-1; 11 bases map to TRBD1. This CDR3 has 15 residues. Germline V CDR1 and CDR2: SGHDT, YYEEEE. V lost 3 bases to trimming and J lost 11 bases; unmatched junction nucleotides: 12. The CDR3 coding sequence is TGTGCCAGCAGCTGGGGACAGGGGGTGACTTCCGCCGCTTTCTTT. Its translation is CASSWGQGVTSAAFF.

V gene TRBV15 combines with J gene TRBJ2-7, with 10 bases matching TRBD1. V trimming: 8 bases; J trimming: 0 bases; junction bases outside the gene matches: 7. The CDR3 has 15 residues. Germline loops: CDR1 LNHNV, CDR2 YYDKDF (reference sequence). CDR3 nucleotide sequence: TGTGCCACCCGACAGGGGGCGGGAAGCTCCTACGAGCAGTACTTC. Its protein product is CATRQGAGSSYEQYF.

The chain uses TRBV2 and TRBJ2-3, with a possible D match to TRBD2 (6 bases). The V end lost 5 bases, the J end lost 0 bases, and 15 bases lay between the germline ends. The CDR3 totals 16 residues. The germline CDR1 and CDR2 sequences are SNHLY and FYNNEI. The CDR3 coding sequence is TGTGCCAGCAGTCTCGTGGCGGGATTCAGCACAGATACGCAGTATTTT. Its protein is CASSLVAGFSTDTQYF.

The genes are TRBV11-2 and TRBJ1-1; possibly TRBD1 for D (6 bases). CDR3 length: 14 amino acids. V dropped 3 bases and J dropped 0 bases, with 8 bases sitting between them. Germline V gene data show CDR1 as SGHAT and CDR2 as FQNNGV. The CDR3 region is CASSFAGVNTEAFF. The CDR3 nucleotides are TGTGCCAGCAGCTTCGCAGGGGTGAACACTGAAGCTTTCTTT.

The genes are TRBV13 and TRBJ2-5; D perhaps matches TRBD2 (5 bases). Deletions cut 8 bases from V and 2 bases from J, with 18 bases between. Germline V gene sequence: CDR1 PRHDT, CDR2 FYEKMQ (reference sequence). The CDR3 consists of 15 residues. The CDR3 loop reads CASGTRGMRQETQYF. The CDR3 DNA reads as TGTGCCAGCGGCACAAGAGGGATGAGGCAAGAGACCCAGTACTTC.

The V gene is TRBV6-5, the J gene TRBJ1-2; D is unclear. The length of the CDR3 is 13 residues. Germline loops: CDR1 MNHEY, CDR2 SVGAGI. With 6 bases removed from V and 4 bases from J, the gap between germline ends came to 12 bases. The CDR3 DNA sequence: TGTGCCAGCAGCGCCGGGAGTTTCTATGGCTACACCTTC. As protein: CASSAGSFYGYTF.

This rearrangement joins TRBV9 to TRBJ2-1; 10 bases are shared with TRBD1. CDR1 is SGDLS and CDR2 is YYNGEE in the germline V gene. This CDR3 has 16 residues. J lost 4 bases, V lost 3 bases, and 7 bases had no gene match. CDR3 coding DNA: TGTGCCAGCAGCGAGTCCGGGACAGGGGCTTACAATGAGCAGTTCTTC. The encoded protein is CASSESGTGAYNEQFF.